This entry lists 18 T cell receptor beta chains sequenced from one sample in a study of T cells in Graves' hyperthyroidism and ophthalmopathy. TCR beta CDR3 regions were amplified from RNA transcripts. TCR CDR3 regions were first amplified by RT-PCR with HTBI primers. A single record per CDR3 protein comes from TCRdb applying MiXCR to the multiplex PCR reads. The data hold roughly 500,000 distinct CDR3 sequences, with approximately 25% observed a single time. The specimen was blood. Source of these receptors: a woman aged 25-40 years with Graves' ophthalmopathy.

This rearrangement joins TRBV4-3 to TRBJ2-5; D gene unclear. In germline, CDR1 is LGHNA, CDR2 YSLEER. Between the trimmed V and J ends, which lost 0 bases and 3 bases, there was a span of 8 bases. The CDR3 is made up of 14 amino acids. This CDR3 reads CASSQDRSEETQYF. The CDR3 DNA is TGCGCCAGCAGCCAAGATCGCTCAGAAGAGACCCAGTACTTC.

This clonotype was observed many times. The genes are TRBV6-1 and TRBJ1-5, with 8 bases matching TRBD1. CDR1 and CDR2 from the germline V gene are MNHNS and SASEGT. Trimming removed 8 bases from V and 3 bases from J; junction bases left unmatched: 15. The CDR3 has 17 residues. The CDR3 coding sequence is TGTGCCAGCGGGGAGGACAGGGCATCCAACTCCAATCAGCCCCAGCATTTT. It translates to CASGEDRASNSNQPQHF.

V usage is TRBV6-1 and J usage is TRBJ1-1, with D uncertain. The V end was cut by 7 bases, the J end by 6 bases, with 15 bases between. Germline values: CDR1 MNHNS, CDR2 SASEGT. The CDR3 runs to 13 residues. Here the CDR3 reads CASKVEKSSEAFF. As DNA, the CDR3 is TGTGCCAGCAAGGTTGAGAAAAGCTCTGAAGCTTTCTTT.

This clonotype was picked up many times. The chain carries TRBV12-3 or TRBV12-4 and TRBJ1-5; D is unresolved. The V end was cut by 3 bases, the J end by 3 bases, with 6 bases between. The CDR3 contains 13 residues. As DNA, the CDR3 is TGTGCCAGCAGTTTGGGGTACAATCAGCCCCAGCATTTT. Its protein product is CASSLGYNQPQHF.

This clonotype was counted at least ten times. The V call is TRBV12-3 or TRBV12-4, the J call TRBJ2-7; D may correspond to TRBD1 or TRBD2 (5 bases each). The V and J ends lost 6 bases and 3 bases respectively, with 18 bases between them. This CDR3 has 15 residues. CDR3 DNA: TGTGCCAGCAGCCTCGGGACCAAAAGGCACTACGAGCAGTACTTC. Translated, it gives CASSLGTKRHYEQYF.

This clonotype has a handful of counts. The chain combines TRBV30 with TRBJ1-2; D remains ambiguous. V lost 3 bases to trimming and J lost 0 bases, with 5 bases between them. CDR1 and CDR2 (germline): GTSNPN, SVGIG (reference sequence). The CDR3 spans 12 residues. As DNA, the CDR3 is TGTGCCTGGAGGACAACTAACTATGGCTACACCTTC. Protein: CAWRTTNYGYTF. Full variable domain (missing parts from reference TRBV30 and TRBJ1-2): SQTIHQWPATLVQPVGSPLSLECTVEGTSNPNLYWYRQAAGRGLQLLFYSVGIGQISSEVPQNLSASRPQDRQFILSSKKLLLSDSGFYLCAWRTTNYGYTFGSGTRLTVV.

This clonotype was observed many times. The V and J genes are TRBV2 and TRBJ2-7; TRBD1 aligns across 8 bases. Germline V lookup: CDR1 SNHLY, CDR2 FYNNEI. This CDR3 contains 14 residues. Trimming cost V 8 bases and J 2 bases; bases outside gene matches: 8. The CDR3 sequence is CASGTYRGAYEQYF. The CDR3 DNA sequence: TGTGCCAGCGGAACCTACAGGGGGGCCTACGAGCAGTACTTC.

This clonotype has only a few counts. The rearrangement uses TRBV11-2 and TRBJ1-6; possible D gene TRBD1, 5 bases. This CDR3 contains 14 residues. Germline CDR1 and CDR2: SGHAT and FQNNGV. Trimming stripped 5 bases from V and 6 bases from J, with 11 bases between. DNA for the CDR3: TGTGCCAGCAGCCCGGGACCCGCTAATTCACCCCTCCACTTT. Protein sequence: CASSPGPANSPLHF.

This clonotype was detected ten times or more. The genes are TRBV29-1 and TRBJ2-2; D is unresolved. This CDR3 is 13 amino acids long. Germline V lookup: CDR1 SQVTM, CDR2 ANQGSEA. The ends were cut back, 5 bases at V and 5 bases at J, with 12 bases in the middle. CDR3 region: CSVRLSPTGELFF. For the CDR3, the DNA is TGCAGCGTTAGGCTGAGTCCGACCGGGGAGCTGTTTTTT.

This chain links TRBV28 with TRBJ2-7, with 11 bases aligning to TRBD2. The CDR3 runs to 15 residues. The J segment lost 2 bases and the V segment lost 4 bases, leaving 4 bases of the junction unmatched. Germline V gives CDR1 MDHEN, CDR2 SYDVKM. CDR3 residues: CASSWLAGGTYEQYF. DNA for the CDR3: TGTGCCAGCAGTTGGCTAGCGGGAGGAACCTACGAGCAGTACTTC.

V gene TRBV6-4 combines with J gene TRBJ1-2, with D possibly TRBD1 on 5 matching bases. V lost 3 bases to trimming and J lost 4 bases, with 9 bases between them. Germline CDR1 MRHNA, CDR2 SNTAGT. The length of the CDR3 is 13 residues. CDR3 loop: CASSEQEGYGYTF. As DNA, the CDR3 is TGTGCCAGCAGTGAACAGGAGGGCTATGGCTACACCTTC.

This clonotype was observed a handful of times. V usage is TRBV20-1 and J usage is TRBJ1-2; 12 bases agree with TRBD1. J was trimmed by 7 bases and V by 1 base; bases with no gene match: 16. Germline CDR1 is DFQATT and CDR2 is SNEGSKA (reference sequence). The CDR3 runs 18 residues. CDR3 sequence (DNA): TGCAGTGCTAGAGGTTCAGCCGGGACAGGGGGCGCAAGGGGTGGCTACACCTTC. It codes for CSARGSAGTGGARGGYTF.

The sample holds many counts of this clonotype. The CDR3 protein is CASSYPGTSYEQYF. The CDR3 coding sequence is TGTGCCAGCAGTTATCCGGGGACCTCCTACGAGCAGTACTTC. The rearrangement joins TRBV28 to TRBJ2-7, with D possibly called TRBD1 or TRBD2 (5 bases each). Germline assignment: CDR1 MDHEN and CDR2 SYDVKM. The CDR3 runs to 14 residues. V was shortened by 4 bases and J by 0 bases, with 10 bases between the two germline ends.

This chain uses TRBV6-5 with TRBJ1-5; D perhaps matches TRBD1 (5 bases). The CDR3 runs to 17 residues. V dropped 0 bases and J dropped 4 bases, with 16 bases sitting between them. CDR1 and CDR2 from the germline V gene are MNHEY and SVGAGI. As DNA, the CDR3 is TGTGCCAGCAGTTACTCTGTCCGTCCAGGGACGAATCAGCCCCAGCATTTT. It translates to CASSYSVRPGTNQPQHF.

This clonotype came up many times. J is TRBJ2-7 and V is TRBV7-9, with 8 bases aligning to TRBD1. This CDR3 has 16 amino acids. J was trimmed by 2 bases and V by 5 bases; bases with no gene match: 11. CDR1 and CDR2 from the germline V gene are SEHNR and FQNEAQ (reference sequence). Here the CDR3 DNA reads TGTGCCAGCAGCGAACTGGACAGGGACGAGCCCTACGAGCAGTACTTC. Amino acid sequence: CASSELDRDEPYEQYF. Combining the CDR3 with reference TRBV7-9 and TRBJ2-7 gives the whole variable domain DTGVSQNPRHKITKRGQNVTFRCDPISEHNRLYWYRQTLGQGPEFLTYFQNEAQLEKSRLLSDRFSAERPKGSFSTLEIQRTEQGDSAMYLCASSELDRDEPYEQYFGPGTRLTVT.

V and J are TRBV19 and TRBJ1-5; 7 bases align to TRBD1. Germline loops: CDR1 LNHDA, CDR2 SQIVND (reference sequence). Trimming at V came to 2 bases and at J to 2 bases, leaving 3 bases not matched to a gene. This CDR3 is 15 amino acids long. CDR3 DNA sequence: TGTGCCAGTAGTATACAGGGGGAAGGCAATCAGCCCCAGCATTTT. Amino acids: CASSIQGEGNQPQHF.

This clonotype was seen repeatedly, ten times or more. CDR3 bases: TGTGCCAGCAGTGAAGGGGGAGGGGGCGAAGCTTTCTTT. Residues: CASSEGGGGEAFF. The chain employs TRBV6-1 and TRBJ1-1; 7 bases fit TRBD1. This CDR3 comprises 13 residues. The V gene's germline CDR1 is MNHNS and CDR2 SASEGT. V dropped 1 base and J dropped 8; count of bases not matched to a gene: 4.

Ten or more counts support this clonotype. The V and J genes are TRBV5-1 and TRBJ2-7, with TRBD2 matching 9 bases. Germline V gene data show CDR1 as SGHRS and CDR2 as YFSETQ. The trim removed 3 bases at V and 4 bases at J, leaving 5 bases unmatched. The CDR3 loop spans 14 amino acids. DNA for the CDR3: TGCGCCAGCAGCTCGACGACTAGCGGTTACGAGCAGTACTTC. This sequence encodes CASSSTTSGYEQYF.